This TCR beta chain derives from a study of identical twins. TCRdb passed the 5' RACE reads through MiXCR, listing each CDR3 protein once. The profile shows 500,000 to 650,000 distinct CDR3 sequences, 20% to 25% of them singletons. The CDR3 extends over 18 amino acids. Germline values: CDR1 MDHEN, CDR2 SYDVKM. The J segment lost 0 bases and the V segment lost 6 bases, leaving 9 bases of the junction unmatched. The same sample was also used in a study of yellow fever vaccine responses in identical twins.

The genes are TRBV28 and TRBJ2-1, with 12 bases identical to TRBD2. Sequencing was carried out using CD4+ T cells sorted from blood. The TCR comes from a woman younger than 35 in good health. CDR3 protein: CASSGGTSGLSSYNEQFF. The CDR3 DNA sequence: TGTGCCAGCAGCGGGGGGACTAGCGGGCTTAGCTCCTACAATGAGCAGTTCTTC.